This T cell receptor beta chain was sequenced in a study of graft-versus-host responses after intestinal transplantation. Study-wide context: Tacrolimus plus steroids were given to all recipients for roughly three years, preceded by anti-thymocyte globulin induction.

With respect to this clone: What it recognizes is unknown.

Germline CDR1 SGHAT, CDR2 FQNNGV. With 2 bases removed from V and 1 base from J, the gap between germline ends came to 15 bases. There are 17 residues in the CDR3. Libraries were prepared by immunoSEQ multiplex PCR; TCRdb keeps only in-frame clonotypes and omits some of them. The sample carries 95,000 to 150,000 clones, approximately 92% recorded once. The sample in question was unstimulated CD4+ T cells sorted from spleen or lymph node cells, obtained before intestinal transplant. V and J are TRBV11-2 and TRBJ1-5; unclear D gene. The TCR comes from a human donor who received an intestinal transplant. The CDR3 nucleotides are TGTGCCAGCAGCTTACTCCCAGGTACGGGGAGCAATCAGCCCCAGCATTTT. Protein product: CASSLLPGTGSNQPQHF.